This T cell receptor beta chain is drawn from a study of blood T cell repertoires in COVID-19 (dated by TCRdb to the early 2020s). Study-level background: Samples covering the acute and convalescent phases of COVID-19 were provided by collaborators in the United States, Italy and Spain. Where HLA class I and class II types were available, the types were taken from metadata supplied by the sample provider, not from assay-based typing. Samples came from the ongoing ImmuneRACE study (first 160 participants) plus 1,254 subjects from 6 global collaborators. The repertoires were made available in a free public database intended to serve as a resource for research on the immune response to SARS-CoV-2. The material from the prospective study consisted of cDNA or gDNA derived from T cells, B-cell-depleted T cells, or PBMCs. The dataset comprised deeply sampled blood TCRbeta repertoires from subjects exposed to, actively infected with, or recovered from COVID-19. Nearly every sample came with metadata listing a de-identified subject ID, COVID-19 status, age in years and sex.

Paper-wide results and their limitations: The quantity of clinical and demographic metadata differed by source and by participant and was supplied without curation.

At the junction V is shortened by 4 bases and J by 6 bases; bases outside the gene matches: 12. Including cysteine and phenylalanine, the CDR3 has 15 amino acids. The retained sequence is limited to the CDR3, 45 bases, with the frame set at the first base. The germline V gene specifies SGHDT as CDR1 and YYEEEE as CDR2. The immunoSEQ Assay, a bias-controlled multiplex PCR, was used to amplify TCRbeta CDR3 regions from genomic DNA. The paper's data handling went like this. Within the assay, amplification of reference gene primers was used to estimate how many nucleated cells each sample contained. To quantify the absolute abundance of each unique TCRbeta CDR3 rearrangement, sequence reads were collapsed and filtered. For each sample, productive Simpson clonality was calculated by taking the square root of Simpson's diversity index across productive rearrangements. TCRdb carries this immuneACCESS record with in-frame sequences only. Its versions omit some clonotypes, under half of them owing to an unresolved V gene in the studies checked, with the rest unexplained. The D gene and trimming were derived from the DNA, and the V and J assignments and clone size from that table. Recorded for this sample are around 200,000 clones; approximately 85% of them occurred a single time. 9.8% of the sample comes from the top ten.

The collaborating institutions used their own protocols to collect whole blood in K2EDTA tubes. Collaborator samples were shipped for TCRbeta analysis as frozen whole blood, isolated PBMCs, or DNA extracted from either sample type. A remark on this clone: Its antigen has not been determined. Base qualities are missing; no much larger clone stands one base away.

The clonotype was recovered from a woman at least 80 years old with acute or convalescent COVID-19. The sequence joins TRBV5-6 to TRBJ1-1; 7 junctional bases match TRBD1. The sample was peripheral blood. The DNA is as follows: TGTGCCAGCAGCCCTCAAGCAGGCCAGGGGGCTGAAGCTTTCTTT. This encodes CASSPQAGQGAEAFF.